Following are 14 T cell receptor beta chains from one sample sequenced in a study of OX40 agonist ivuxolimab in advanced cancers. Repertoires were generated with immunoSEQ multiplex PCR, while TCRdb's copy carries only in-frame clones and drops some. This table holds 80,000 to 95,000 clones, about 86% found once. The sequencing used CD4+ or CD8+ T cells sorted from blood, collected in a trial of the OX40 agonist ivuxolimab. All receptors come from an adult with an advanced solid tumor such as melanoma, head and neck, liver or kidney cancer.

Of note for this clone: One junction end disagrees with the germline gene, perhaps due to a read error. CDR3 sequence: CASSEEGATNEKLFF. The CDR3 nucleotides are TGCGCCAGCAGCGAAGAGGGTGCAACTAATGAAAAACTGTTTTTT. The chain is built from TRBV4-1 and TRBJ1-4; D call uncertain. The CDR3 length is 15 residues. Germline V lookup: CDR1 MGHRA, CDR2 YSYEKL.

The gene calls are TRBV5-1 and TRBJ2-4, with D possibly matching TRBD1 (6 bases). Germline assignment: CDR1 SGHRS and CDR2 YFSETQ. Trimming cost V 5 bases and J 3 bases, with 15 bases left between them. CDR3 length: 15 amino acids. CDR3 region: CASSDGTLLKNIQYF. The CDR3 DNA reads TGCGCCAGCAGTGATGGGACATTGCTCAAAAACATTCAGTACTTC.

The chain couples TRBV5-6 to TRBJ2-2; 12 bases line up with TRBD2. Looked up from germline, CDR1 is SGHDT and CDR2 is YYEEEE. This CDR3 contains 16 residues. The J segment lost 3 bases and the V segment lost 3 bases, leaving 3 bases of the junction unmatched. CDR3: CASSYTSGGYTGELFF. The CDR3 coding sequence is TGTGCCAGCAGCTACACTAGCGGGGGGTACACCGGGGAGCTGTTTTTT.

This rearrangement joins TRBV28 to TRBJ1-1, with 9 bases aligning to TRBD1. In germline, CDR1 is MDHEN, CDR2 SYDVKM. J lost 1 base, V lost 7 bases, and 13 bases had no gene match. This CDR3 contains 17 residues. CDR3 region: CASTSRGQGQGNTEAFF. CDR3 in DNA: TGTGCCAGCACCTCAAGGGGTCAGGGACAGGGGAACACTGAAGCTTTCTTT.

This chain links TRBV5-1 with TRBJ2-5; D call uncertain. The CDR3 has 13 amino acids. The V end lost 0 bases, the J end lost 1 base, and 4 bases lay between the germline ends. The germline V gene has CDR1 SGHRS and CDR2 YFSETQ. The CDR3 coding sequence is TGCGCCAGCAGCTTGGAGGTCCAAGAGACCCAGTACTTC. This gives the protein CASSLEVQETQYF.

The rearrangement uses TRBV28 and TRBJ1-3; D perhaps matches TRBD1 (6 bases). The length of the CDR3 is 16 residues. Germline loops: CDR1 MDHEN, CDR2 SYDVKM. V was trimmed by 5 bases and J by 4 bases, leaving 18 bases between them. CDR3 coding DNA: TGTGCCAGCAGTCCCCCTGGGACAACGGCAGGAAACACCATATATTTT. It yields the protein CASSPPGTTAGNTIYF.

The V gene is TRBV11-2, the J gene TRBJ1-5; the D gene is possibly TRBD1 (5 bases). V gave up 2 bases and J gave up 7 bases, with 9 bases separating them. CDR1 and CDR2 (germline): SGHAT, FQNNGV. This CDR3 spans 13 amino acids. The CDR3 region is CASSLQGEQPQHF. CDR3 sequence (DNA): TGTGCCAGCAGCTTACAGGGAGAACAGCCCCAGCATTTT.

V gene TRBV11-2 combines with J gene TRBJ2-3; 11 bases map to TRBD2. The germline CDR1 and CDR2 sequences are SGHAT and FQNNGV. The CDR3 sequence is 15 residues long. Unmatched junction bases numbered 3, after V lost 5 bases and J lost 2 bases. CDR3 DNA sequence: TGTGCCAGCAGCCTACTAGCGGGGGACACAGATACGCAGTATTTT. It is translated as CASSLLAGDTDTQYF.

The V call is TRBV5-6, the J call TRBJ2-5; the D is unclear. CDR1 is SGHDT and CDR2 is YYEEEE in the germline V gene. CDR3 length: 13 amino acids. Deletions cut 4 bases from V and 5 bases from J, with 12 bases between. The CDR3 sequence: CASSRYSEETQYF. CDR3 nucleotide sequence: TGTGCCAGCAGCCGGTACTCAGAGGAGACCCAGTACTTC. Variable domain in full (rest from reference TRBV5-6 and TRBJ2-5): DAGVTQSPTHLIKTRGQQVTLRCSPKSGHDTVSWYQQALGQGPQFIFQYYEEEERQRGNFPDRFSGHQFPNYSSELNVNALLLGDSALYLCASSRYSEETQYFGPGTRLLVL.

In this sample, this clone turned up once. This sequence joins TRBV19 and TRBJ1-2; D call uncertain. The CDR3 is made up of 14 amino acids. Germline CDR1 is LNHDA and CDR2 is SQIVND (reference sequence). The V and J ends lost 5 bases and 3 bases respectively, with 13 bases between them. CDR3 sequence reads: CASSPRPRDYGYTF. The CDR3 nucleotides are TGTGCCAGTAGTCCCCGACCTCGGGACTATGGCTACACCTTC.

The chain links TRBV7-2 to TRBJ1-2; no clear D gene. With 3 bases removed from V and 1 base from J, the gap between germline ends came to 15 bases. The CDR3 runs 16 residues. CDR1 is SGHTA and CDR2 is FQGNSA in the germline V gene. The CDR3 here is CASSFGPRPNNYGYTF. Written as DNA, the CDR3 is TGTGCCAGCAGCTTTGGACCTCGCCCCAATAACTATGGCTACACCTTC.

The chain employs TRBV7-2 and TRBJ2-7; perhaps TRBD1 as D (6 bases). The V and J ends lost 1 base and 0 bases respectively, with 10 bases between them. The CDR3 covers 15 residues. The germline V gene has CDR1 SGHTA and CDR2 FQGNSA. CDR3 nucleotides: TGTGCCAGCAGCTTAGTCGGACAGAGCTCCTACGAGCAGTACTTC. This gives the protein CASSLVGQSSYEQYF.

The chain uses TRBV7-8 and TRBJ2-7; D possibly corresponds to TRBD1 (6 bases). Germline V lookup: CDR1 SGHVS, CDR2 FQNEAQ. Trimming removed 5 bases from V and 6 bases from J, with 14 bases in between. The CDR3 has 13 residues. CDR3 amino acids: CASSLEGVGEQYF. The CDR3 DNA reads as TGTGCCAGCAGCCTTGAGGGGGTTGGCGAGCAGTACTTC.

This chain joins TRBV5-1 and TRBJ1-2; a possible D gene is TRBD1 (6 bases). CDR3 length: 16 residues. Germline V gene lookup returns CDR1 SGHRS and CDR2 YFSETQ. V was pared by 3 bases and J by 0 bases, with 15 bases between. The CDR3 nucleotides are TGCGCCAGCAGCTCAGACAGGCCGACCACTAACTATGGCTACACCTTC. Translating gives CASSSDRPTTNYGYTF. The full variable domain, its missing parts supplied by reference TRBV5-1 and TRBJ1-2, is KAGVTQTPRYLIKTRGQQVTLSCSPISGHRSVSWYQQTPGQGLQFLFEYFSETQRNKGNFPGRFSGRQFSNSRSEMNVSTLELGDSALYLCASSSDRPTTNYGYTFGSGTRLTVV.